Shown below are 18 T cell receptor beta chains from a single sample sequenced in a study of graft-versus-host responses after intestinal transplantation. These receptors' antigens are unknown. Here immunoSEQ multiplex PCR was the method, and the copy in TCRdb shows in-frame clones only, minus some. The sample holds just under 90,000 clones, around 83% seen once. The material was unstimulated CD8+ T cells sorted from spleen or lymph node cells, obtained before intestinal transplant. The receptors shown here come from a human donor who received an intestinal transplant.

This clone was observed a few times. The V gene is TRBV6-6, the J gene TRBJ2-2; D might be TRBD1 (6 bases). Germline assignment: CDR1 MNHNY and CDR2 SVGAGI (reference sequence). Trimming took 7 bases from V and 7 from J, leaving 19 bases between them. The CDR3 spans 15 residues. In DNA, the CDR3 is TGTGCCAGCAACCTGGCCAGGGGTAGTTACGGGGAGCTGTTTTTT. Protein sequence: CASNLARGSYGELFF.

Concerning this clone: The junction and the germline gene differ at one end; a read error may be behind it. This chain uses TRBV7-7 with TRBJ2-7; TRBD1 might be the D (5 bases). CDR1 SSHAT and CDR2 FNYEAQ come from the germline V gene (reference sequence). CDR3 length: 13 residues. CDR3 sequence: CASSPGQHYEQYF. The CDR3 region has the DNA TGTGCTAGCAGCCCTGGACAACACTACGAGCAGTACTTC.

This sequence joins TRBV6-6 and TRBJ2-3, with 9 bases that match TRBD1. CDR3 length: 15 amino acids. The germline V gene has CDR1 MNHNY and CDR2 SVGAGI (reference sequence). The ends lost 7 bases at V and 3 bases at J; junction bases unmatched: 8. CDR3 sequence: CASIGPGQGTDTQYF. The CDR3 region has the DNA TGTGCCAGCATCGGACCGGGACAGGGAACAGATACGCAGTATTTT.

V and J are TRBV5-1 and TRBJ1-2, with no clear D. V was cut by 0 bases and J by 4 bases, with 10 bases left in between. Germline lookup yields CDR1 SGHRS and CDR2 YFSETQ. The CDR3 spans 14 residues. The CDR3 spells CASSLAAVSYGYTF. DNA of the CDR3: TGCGCCAGCAGCTTGGCCGCGGTTAGCTATGGCTACACCTTC.

This clone was counted only a few times. This sample also contains other DNA sequences that code for the same CDR3. The chain employs TRBV6-5 and TRBJ2-7; D is ambiguous. Trimming stripped 2 bases from V and 4 bases from J, with 3 bases between. This CDR3 is built from 11 residues. Germline V CDR1 and CDR2: MNHEY, SVGAGI. CDR3 amino acids: CASSYRYEQYF. The CDR3 DNA follows: TGTGCCAGCAGTTACCGGTACGAGCAGTACTTC.

This clone was found once. The V and J genes are TRBV9 and TRBJ1-1, with 8 bases fitting TRBD1. V lost 3 bases and J lost 3; bases outside the gene matches: 7. The CDR3 loop spans 15 amino acids. Germline V gene lookup returns CDR1 SGDLS and CDR2 YYNGEE. DNA of the CDR3: TGTGCCAGCAGCGCGCCGGGACAGGAATACACTGAAGCTTTCTTT. It specifies CASSAPGQEYTEAFF.

The chain uses TRBV7-8 and TRBJ2-5; D may correspond to TRBD1 or TRBD2 (5 bases each). The V end was cut by 4 bases, the J end by 4 bases, with 19 bases between. This CDR3 is built from 16 residues. In germline, CDR1 is SGHVS, CDR2 FQNEAQ. Here the CDR3 DNA reads TGTGCCAGCAGCTCAACGACAGATACTAGAGGAGAGACCCAGTACTTC. Protein: CASSSTTDTRGETQYF. The full variable domain, its missing parts supplied by reference TRBV7-8 and TRBJ2-5, is GAGVSQSPRYKVAKRGQDVALRCDPISGHVSLFWYQQALGQGPEFLTYFQNEAQLDKSGLPSDRFFAERPEGSVSTLKIQRTQQEDSAVYLCASSSTTDTRGETQYFGPGTRLLVL.

The chain employs TRBV4-1 and TRBJ2-7, with 8 bases that match TRBD1. V lost 1 base and J lost 5; bases outside the gene matches: 4. This CDR3 has 14 residues. From germline, CDR1 is MGHRA and CDR2 YSYEKL. Here the CDR3 DNA reads TGCGCCAGCAGCCAAGTGTGGACAGGGAACGAGCAGTACTTC. Protein sequence: CASSQVWTGNEQYF.

This clone was seen more than once but under ten times. V is TRBV2 and J is TRBJ2-3; 8 bases align to TRBD2. CDR3 length equals 18 residues. The germline gives CDR1 SNHLY, CDR2 FYNNEI. Trimming cost V 4 bases and J 2 bases; bases outside gene matches: 14. CDR3 in DNA: TGTGCCAGCAGTGGGGCCGGCCTTCCGGGGGGGAACACAGATACGCAGTATTTT. It yields the protein CASSGAGLPGGNTDTQYF. The full variable domain, rest sourced from reference TRBV2 and TRBJ2-3, is EPEVTQTPSHQVTQMGQEVILRCVPISNHLYFYWYRQILGQKVEFLVSFYNNEISEKSEIFDDQFSVERPDGSNFTLKIRSTKLEDSAMYFCASSGAGLPGGNTDTQYFGPGTRLTVL.

This clone was found once. The rearrangement uses TRBV5-6 and TRBJ1-1, with D hard to call. The CDR3 has 13 residues. The V gene lost 1 base and the J gene lost 5 bases, with 9 bases spanning the gap. The germline V gene encodes CDR1 SGHDT and CDR2 YYEEEE. The CDR3 is CASSLLGRTEAFF. The CDR3, as DNA: TGTGCCAGCAGCTTGTTAGGGAGGACTGAAGCTTTCTTT.

The J gene is TRBJ1-4, the V gene TRBV4-2, with no clear D. Trimming removed 4 bases from V and 1 base from J, with 19 bases in between. Germline V CDR1 and CDR2: LGHNA, YNFKEQ. This CDR3 is built from 18 residues. The CDR3 loop is CASSPGEGQVLTNEKLFF. The CDR3 coding sequence is TGTGCCAGCAGCCCGGGCGAAGGGCAGGTCCTAACTAATGAAAAACTGTTTTTT.

V is TRBV19 and J is TRBJ2-2; D call uncertain. The CDR3 consists of 14 residues. The V end lost 1 base, the J end lost 3 bases, and 6 bases lay between the germline ends. Per germline, CDR1 LNHDA and CDR2 SQIVND (reference sequence). The CDR3 nucleotides read TGTGCCAGTAGTATAGGGCTAGACACCGGGGAGCTGTTTTTT. It specifies CASSIGLDTGELFF.

The chain recombines TRBV11-2 with TRBJ2-7, with 9 bases aligning to TRBD1. Germline CDR1 reads SGHAT; CDR2 reads FQNNGV. The CDR3 spans 14 residues. V dropped 5 bases and J dropped 2; count of bases not matched to a gene: 4. CDR3 sequence: CASSPWTGAYEQYF. Here the CDR3 DNA reads TGTGCCAGCAGCCCCTGGACAGGGGCCTACGAGCAGTACTTC.

The chain recombines TRBV5-5 with TRBJ2-5, with 12 bases aligning to TRBD2. The DNA matches TRBJ2-7 better at its end, which makes the J call doubtful. CDR1 and CDR2 from the germline V gene are SGHKS and YYEKEE (reference sequence). The CDR3 has 17 amino acids. The CDR3 protein is CASSSDGLAGLSYEQYF. In DNA form, the CDR3 reads TGTGCCAGCAGCTCCGATGGACTAGCGGGGCTCTCCTACGAGCAGTACTTC.

The rearrangement uses TRBV4-1 and TRBJ1-1; tentatively, D is TRBD1 (5 bases). V lost 4 bases and J 4 bases, leaving 13 bases between the germline ends. CDR3 length equals 14 residues. Germline values: CDR1 MGHRA, CDR2 YSYEKL. CDR3 loop: CASSLKGTGTEAFF. In DNA form, the CDR3 reads TGCGCCAGCAGCCTTAAGGGAACAGGCACTGAAGCTTTCTTT.

This chain joins TRBV28 and TRBJ1-1; tentatively, D is TRBD1 (6 bases). CDR1 is MDHEN, CDR2 SYDVKM, per germline. V lost 5 bases to trimming and J lost 3 bases, with 22 bases between them. The CDR3 extends over 17 amino acids. CDR3 bases: TGTGCCAGCAGTCCACCTCCGGGACAAGCAGTCGACACTGAAGCTTTCTTT. This gives the protein CASSPPPGQAVDTEAFF.

The rearrangement uses TRBV6-5 and TRBJ1-3, with D hard to call. Germline values: CDR1 MNHEY, CDR2 SVGAGI. Trimming took 2 bases from V and 0 from J, leaving 5 bases between them. This CDR3 is 14 amino acids long. The CDR3 reads CASSYEISGNTIYF. In nucleotides, the CDR3 is TGTGCCAGCAGTTACGAAATCTCTGGAAACACCATATATTTT.

The V and J genes are TRBV19 and TRBJ1-5; 8 bases line up with TRBD1. Germline assignment: CDR1 LNHDA and CDR2 SQIVND (reference sequence). The V segment lost 8 bases and the J segment 6 bases; nucleotides outside the gene matches: 21. This CDR3 spans 18 amino acids. For the CDR3, the DNA is TGTGCCAGTCGGGATTCAGTCAGACAGGGGATCTATGGTCAGCCCCAGCATTTT. It specifies CASRDSVRQGIYGQPQHF. Full variable domain (rest looked up from reference TRBV19 and TRBJ1-5): DGGITQSPKYLFRKEGQNVTLSCEQNLNHDAMYWYRQDPGQGLRLIYYSQIVNDFQKGDIAEGYSVSREKKESFPLTVTSAQKNPTAFYLCASRDSVRQGIYGQPQHFGDGTRLSIL.